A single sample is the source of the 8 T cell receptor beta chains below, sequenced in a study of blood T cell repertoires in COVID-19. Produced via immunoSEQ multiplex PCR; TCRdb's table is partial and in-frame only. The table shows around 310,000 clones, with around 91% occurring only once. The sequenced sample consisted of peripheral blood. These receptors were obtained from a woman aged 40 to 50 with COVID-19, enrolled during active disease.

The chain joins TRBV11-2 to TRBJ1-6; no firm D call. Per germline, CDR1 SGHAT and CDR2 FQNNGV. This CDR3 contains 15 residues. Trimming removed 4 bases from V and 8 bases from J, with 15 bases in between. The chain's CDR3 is CASSSIGGFDSPLHF. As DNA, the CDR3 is TGTGCCAGCAGCTCGATAGGAGGGTTCGATTCACCCCTCCACTTT.

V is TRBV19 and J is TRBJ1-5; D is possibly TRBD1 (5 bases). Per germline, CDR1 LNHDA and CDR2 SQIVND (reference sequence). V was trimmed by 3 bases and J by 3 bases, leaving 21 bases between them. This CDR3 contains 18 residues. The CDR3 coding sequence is TGTGCCAGTAGTATTTTAACCGGGGACTACTATACCAATCAGCCCCAGCATTTT. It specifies CASSILTGDYYTNQPQHF.

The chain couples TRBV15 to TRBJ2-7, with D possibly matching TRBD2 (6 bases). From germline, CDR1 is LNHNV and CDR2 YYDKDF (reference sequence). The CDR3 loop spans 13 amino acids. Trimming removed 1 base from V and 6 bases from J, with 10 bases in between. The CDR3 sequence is CATSRAGGSEQYF. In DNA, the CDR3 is TGTGCCACCAGCAGAGCCGGGGGAAGCGAGCAGTACTTC.

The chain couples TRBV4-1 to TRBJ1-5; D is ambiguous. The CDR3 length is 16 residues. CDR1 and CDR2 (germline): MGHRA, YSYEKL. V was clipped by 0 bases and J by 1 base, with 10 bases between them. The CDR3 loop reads CASSQERSWSNQPQHF. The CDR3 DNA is TGCGCCAGCAGCCAAGAGAGATCGTGGAGCAATCAGCCCCAGCATTTT.

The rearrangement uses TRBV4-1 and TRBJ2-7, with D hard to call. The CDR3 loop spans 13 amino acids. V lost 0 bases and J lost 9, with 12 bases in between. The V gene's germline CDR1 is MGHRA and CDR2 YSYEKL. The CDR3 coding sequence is TGCGCCAGCAGCCAAGAAGACTCACGACGGCAGTACTTC. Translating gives CASSQEDSRRQYF.

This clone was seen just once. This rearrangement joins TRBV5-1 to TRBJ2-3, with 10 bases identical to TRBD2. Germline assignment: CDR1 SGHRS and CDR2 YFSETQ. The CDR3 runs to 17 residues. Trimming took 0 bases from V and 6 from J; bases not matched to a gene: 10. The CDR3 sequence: CASSLAHTGTSEDTQYF. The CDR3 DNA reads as TGCGCCAGCAGCTTGGCCCACACCGGGACTAGCGAGGATACGCAGTATTTT.

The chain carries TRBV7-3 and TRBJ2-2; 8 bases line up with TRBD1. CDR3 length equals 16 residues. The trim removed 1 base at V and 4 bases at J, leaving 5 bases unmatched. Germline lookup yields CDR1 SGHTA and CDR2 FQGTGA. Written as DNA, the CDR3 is TGTGCCAGCAGCTTAAGGTCGGGACAGGTCACCGGGGAGCTGTTTTTT. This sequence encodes CASSLRSGQVTGELFF.

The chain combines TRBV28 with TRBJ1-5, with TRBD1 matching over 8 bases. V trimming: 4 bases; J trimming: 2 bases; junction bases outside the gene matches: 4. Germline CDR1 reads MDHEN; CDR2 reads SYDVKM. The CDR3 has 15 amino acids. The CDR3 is CASSSTGVGNQPQHF. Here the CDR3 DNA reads TGTGCCAGCAGTTCGACAGGGGTGGGCAATCAGCCCCAGCATTTT.